The 3 T cell receptor beta chains below all came from one sample that was sequenced in a study of OX40 agonist ivuxolimab in advanced cancers. Assay used: immunoSEQ multiplex PCR; TCRdb lists only in-frame clones, some missing. The sample consists of about 70,000 clones, about 84% of them appearing once. Source: CD4+ or CD8+ T cells sorted from blood, taken in a trial of the OX40 agonist ivuxolimab. Receptors were obtained from an adult with an advanced solid tumor such as melanoma, head and neck, liver or kidney cancer.

V usage is TRBV7-9 and J usage is TRBJ2-1; maybe TRBD1 (6 bases). The germline V gene encodes CDR1 SEHNR and CDR2 FQNEAQ (reference sequence). The CDR3 consists of 13 residues. Trimming pared 6 bases from V and 8 bases from J, leaving 14 bases between. The DNA of the CDR3 is TGTGCCAGCAGAGCAGGGGATACGGATGAGCAGTTCTTC. Its protein product is CASRAGDTDEQFF. The full variable domain, completed using reference TRBV7-9 and TRBJ2-1, is DTGVSQNPRHKITKRGQNVTFRCDPISEHNRLYWYRQTLGQGPEFLTYFQNEAQLEKSRLLSDRFSAERPKGSFSTLEIQRTEQGDSAMYLCASRAGDTDEQFFGPGTRLTVL.

The rearrangement uses TRBV5-1 and TRBJ2-5; TRBD1 aligns across 10 bases. With the DNA end fitting TRBJ2-7 better, the J assignment may be wrong. CDR1 is SGHRS, CDR2 YFSETQ, per germline. The CDR3 is 16 amino acids. CDR3 nucleotide sequence: TGCGCCAGCGGCCCTTTTTCGGGACAGGGGTCCTACGAGCAGTACTTC. Its protein is CASGPFSGQGSYEQYF.

This chain connects TRBV11-3 to TRBJ2-1, with 10 bases matching TRBD2. V gave up 5 bases and J gave up 3 bases; unmatched junction bases: 7. The CDR3 loop spans 16 amino acids. Germline V gene sequence: CDR1 SGHNT, CDR2 YENEEA. The CDR3 is CASSRLVAGGYNEQFF. CDR3 DNA sequence: TGTGCCAGCAGCCGGCTCGTAGCGGGAGGCTACAATGAGCAGTTCTTC.